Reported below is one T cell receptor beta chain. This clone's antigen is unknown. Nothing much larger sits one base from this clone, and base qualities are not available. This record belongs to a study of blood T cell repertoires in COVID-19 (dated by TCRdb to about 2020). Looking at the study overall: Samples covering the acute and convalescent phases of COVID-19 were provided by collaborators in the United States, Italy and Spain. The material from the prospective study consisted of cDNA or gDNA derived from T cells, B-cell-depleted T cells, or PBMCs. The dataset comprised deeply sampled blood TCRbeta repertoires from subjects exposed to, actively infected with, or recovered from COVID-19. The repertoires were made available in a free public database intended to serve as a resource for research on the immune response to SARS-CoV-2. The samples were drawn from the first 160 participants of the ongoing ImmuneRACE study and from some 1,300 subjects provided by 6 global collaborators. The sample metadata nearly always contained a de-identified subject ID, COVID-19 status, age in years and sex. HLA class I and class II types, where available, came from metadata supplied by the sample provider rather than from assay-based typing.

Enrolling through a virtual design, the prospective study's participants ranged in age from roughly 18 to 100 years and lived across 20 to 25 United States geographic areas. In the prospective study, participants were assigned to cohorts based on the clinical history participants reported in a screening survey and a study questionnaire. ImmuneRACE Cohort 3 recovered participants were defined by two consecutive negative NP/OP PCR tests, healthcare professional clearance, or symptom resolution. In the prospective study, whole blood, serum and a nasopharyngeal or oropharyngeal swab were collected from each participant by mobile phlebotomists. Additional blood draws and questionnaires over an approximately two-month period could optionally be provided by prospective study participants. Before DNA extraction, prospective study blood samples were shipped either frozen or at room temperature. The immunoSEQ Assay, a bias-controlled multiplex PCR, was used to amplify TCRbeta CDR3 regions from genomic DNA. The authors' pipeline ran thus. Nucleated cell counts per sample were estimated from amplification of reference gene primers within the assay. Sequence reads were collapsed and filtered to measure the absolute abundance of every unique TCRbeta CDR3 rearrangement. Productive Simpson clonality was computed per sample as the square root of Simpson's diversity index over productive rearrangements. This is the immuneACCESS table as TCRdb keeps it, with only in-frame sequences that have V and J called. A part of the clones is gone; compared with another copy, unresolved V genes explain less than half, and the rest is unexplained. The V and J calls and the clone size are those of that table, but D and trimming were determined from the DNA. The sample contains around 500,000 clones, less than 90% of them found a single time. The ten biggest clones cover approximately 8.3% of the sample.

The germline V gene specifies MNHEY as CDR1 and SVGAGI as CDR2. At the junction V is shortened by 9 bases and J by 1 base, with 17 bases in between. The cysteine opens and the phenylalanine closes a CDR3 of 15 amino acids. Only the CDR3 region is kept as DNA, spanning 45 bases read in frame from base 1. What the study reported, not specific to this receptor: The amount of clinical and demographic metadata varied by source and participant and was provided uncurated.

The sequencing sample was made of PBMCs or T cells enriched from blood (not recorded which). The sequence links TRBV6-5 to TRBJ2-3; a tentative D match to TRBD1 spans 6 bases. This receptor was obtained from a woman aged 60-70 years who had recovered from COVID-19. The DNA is TGTGCCAGTAGACCGGGACAAGGTGGCACAGATACGCAGTATTTT. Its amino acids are CASRPGQGGTDTQYF.